These 16 T cell receptor beta chains were all obtained from the same sample, sequenced in a study of vaccination and CD4 T cells after COVID-19. Their specific antigens are unknown. An Oncomine TCR Beta short-read assay was used to sequence the DNA from cultured CD4+ T cells. One entry per CDR3 protein, called by TCRdb with MiXCR from the PCR reads. The sample holds 11,000 or so distinct CDR3 sequences, about 50% seen once. Treatment specified: approximately 9-day PBMC culture with coronavirus spike peptide pools or control peptides (ViraFEST assay). Material for sequencing was CD4+ T cells from blood, cultured in vitro. Receptors originate from a human donor who had recovered from COVID-19.

The rearrangement uses TRBV2 and TRBJ2-6; tentative D call: TRBD2 (5 bases). V lost 1 base to trimming and J lost 0 bases, with 7 bases between them. The germline V gene has CDR1 SNHLY and CDR2 FYNNEI. This CDR3 has 16 residues. The CDR3 here is CASSEEGDSGANVLTF. In DNA form, the CDR3 reads TGTGCCAGCAGTGAAGAGGGAGACTCTGGGGCCAACGTCCTGACTTTC.

This clonotype was counted only a few times. The chain couples TRBV6-1 to TRBJ2-2, with D perhaps TRBD1 (6 bases). The CDR3 covers 15 residues. The V end was cut by 6 bases, the J end by 3 bases, with 14 bases between. Germline CDR1 MNHNS, CDR2 SASEGT. CDR3 nucleotide sequence: TGTGCCAGCAGGCCTAGGGACACCTACACCGGGGAGCTGTTTTTT. It encodes CASRPRDTYTGELFF.

This chain joins TRBV7-2 and TRBJ2-4, with TRBD1 matching 8 bases. CDR1 SGHTA and CDR2 FQGNSA come from the germline V gene. This CDR3 region has 14 residues. V was pared by 5 bases and J by 8 bases, with 8 bases of the junction left unmatched. The CDR3 sequence is CASSGYGTGDIQYF. In DNA form, the CDR3 reads TGTGCCAGCAGCGGTTACGGGACAGGTGACATTCAGTACTTC. The variable domain in full, with the rest retrieved from reference TRBV7-2 and TRBJ2-4, is GAGVSQSPSNKVTEKGKDVELRCDPISGHTALYWYRQSLGQGLEFLIYFQGNSAPDKSGLPSDRFSAERTGGSVSTLTIQRTQQEDSAVYLCASSGYGTGDIQYFGAGTRLSVL.

Only one count was recorded for this clonotype. This chain uses TRBV27 with TRBJ2-3, with TRBD1 matching 7 bases. From germline, CDR1 is MNHEY and CDR2 SMNVEV (reference sequence). Germline trimming cut 6 bases from V and 8 bases from J; bases unmatched to any gene: 14. The CDR3 covers 15 residues. The DNA of the CDR3 is TGTGCCAGCAGGATGACAGGGAGCGGCTCACCTACGCAGTATTTT. Translation: CASRMTGSGSPTQYF.

V usage is TRBV20-1 and J usage is TRBJ1-5; no clear D. V was shortened by 0 bases and J by 0 bases, with 9 bases between the two germline ends. CDR3 length equals 15 residues. Germline CDR1 DFQATT, CDR2 SNEGSKA (reference sequence). The CDR3 protein is CSARETLYSNQPQHF. CDR3 bases: TGCAGTGCTAGAGAAACACTATATAGCAATCAGCCCCAGCATTTT.

The CDR3 spells CATKLGETQYF. The CDR3 nucleotides are TGTGCCACCAAGCTCGGCGAGACCCAGTACTTC. J is TRBJ2-5 and V is TRBV2, with D unresolved. Germline V gene sequence: CDR1 SNHLY, CDR2 FYNNEI. The length of the CDR3 is 11 residues. V was shortened by 10 bases and J by 5 bases, with 11 bases between the two germline ends.

In this sample, this clonotype turned up a few times. This chain connects TRBV7-8 to TRBJ1-1, with TRBD1 as a possible D gene (6 bases). CDR3 length: 16 amino acids. Germline loops: CDR1 SGHVS, CDR2 FQNEAQ. V dropped 4 bases and J dropped 2 bases, with 17 bases sitting between them. This CDR3 reads CASSSSRGGANTEAFF. The CDR3 DNA reads TGTGCCAGCAGCTCTAGCAGGGGCGGGGCTAACACTGAAGCTTTCTTT.

The chain joins TRBV7-2 to TRBJ2-5; 13 nucleotides line up with TRBD2. Unmatched junction bases numbered 5, after V lost 5 bases and J lost 2 bases. The CDR3 spans 16 residues. Germline V gene data show CDR1 as SGHTA and CDR2 as FQGNSA. The CDR3 nucleotides read TGTGCCAGCAGCCTGAGGACTAGCGGGAGTCAAGAGACCCAGTACTTC. Translation: CASSLRTSGSQETQYF.

V usage is TRBV28 and J usage is TRBJ1-2; unclear D gene. Trimming pared 7 bases from V and 8 bases from J, leaving 20 bases between. CDR1 MDHEN and CDR2 SYDVKM come from the germline V gene. This CDR3 spans 14 amino acids. The CDR3 DNA is TGTGCCAGCATCCCCTCCGGGCTCCGAGGGGGCTACACCTTC. This translates into CASIPSGLRGGYTF.

This clonotype was picked up a small number of times. J is TRBJ2-7 and V is TRBV4-1; D gene uncertain. Per the germline V gene, CDR1 is MGHRA and CDR2 is YSYEKL. This CDR3 is 14 amino acids long. V lost 1 base to trimming and J lost 6 bases, with 13 bases between them. CDR3 residues: CASSQGVPRREQYF. In DNA form, the CDR3 reads TGCGCCAGCAGCCAAGGCGTCCCACGGCGCGAGCAGTACTTC.

This chain joins TRBV28 and TRBJ1-6; D might be TRBD1 (5 bases). The ends were cut back, 6 bases at V and 7 bases at J, with 13 bases in the middle. Germline V gene data show CDR1 as MDHEN and CDR2 as SYDVKM. The CDR3 consists of 14 residues. The CDR3 reads CASRVGGANSPLHF. The CDR3 DNA is TGTGCCAGCAGGGTGGGGGGTGCGAATTCACCCCTCCACTTT.

The chain uses TRBV20-1 and TRBJ1-6, with TRBD1 matching 7 bases. CDR1 is DFQATT and CDR2 is SNEGSKA in the germline V gene (reference sequence). Losses at the gene ends were 1 base for V and 10 bases for J; bases not matched to a gene: 7. This CDR3 spans 14 amino acids. The CDR3 loop is CSARGQGLVSPLHF. The CDR3 nucleotides read TGCAGTGCTAGAGGACAGGGACTCGTATCACCCCTCCACTTT.

The V call is TRBV6-1, the J call TRBJ2-1; TRBD2 agrees at 15 bases. V trimming: 6 bases; J trimming: 9 bases; junction bases outside the gene matches: 9. The CDR3 runs to 16 residues. Per germline, CDR1 MNHNS and CDR2 SASEGT. As DNA, the CDR3 is TGTGCCAGCAGCCAAGTCGGACTAGCGGGAGGGGTTGAGCAGTTCTTC. This sequence encodes CASSQVGLAGGVEQFF.

The V gene is TRBV20-1, the J gene TRBJ1-6, with D tentatively TRBD1 (6 bases). Germline CDR1 reads DFQATT; CDR2 reads SNEGSKA (reference sequence). The V and J ends lost 0 bases and 14 bases respectively, with 17 bases between them. The CDR3 extends over 14 amino acids. CDR3 bases: TGCAGTGCTAGAGAGGGACATCGGATTAAGGCCCTCCACTTT. It specifies CSAREGHRIKALHF.

Here the CDR3 reads CASGDSYEQYF. Written as DNA, the CDR3 is TGTGCCAGCGGCGACTCCTACGAGCAGTACTTC. The chain combines TRBV7-6 with TRBJ2-7; D is unresolved. Trimming removed 8 bases from V and 0 bases from J, with 5 bases in between. CDR3 length: 11 amino acids. Germline V CDR1 and CDR2: SGHVS, FNYEAQ.

This clonotype was seen a few times. The chain is built from TRBV7-9 and TRBJ1-3; D call uncertain. The germline CDR1 and CDR2 sequences are SEHNR and FQNEAQ (reference sequence). Trimming took off 5 bases at V and 5 bases at J, with 10 bases between the two ends. The CDR3 consists of 13 residues. CDR3: CASSTSPRNTIYF. Here the CDR3 DNA reads TGTGCCAGCAGCACATCCCCAAGAAACACCATATATTTT.